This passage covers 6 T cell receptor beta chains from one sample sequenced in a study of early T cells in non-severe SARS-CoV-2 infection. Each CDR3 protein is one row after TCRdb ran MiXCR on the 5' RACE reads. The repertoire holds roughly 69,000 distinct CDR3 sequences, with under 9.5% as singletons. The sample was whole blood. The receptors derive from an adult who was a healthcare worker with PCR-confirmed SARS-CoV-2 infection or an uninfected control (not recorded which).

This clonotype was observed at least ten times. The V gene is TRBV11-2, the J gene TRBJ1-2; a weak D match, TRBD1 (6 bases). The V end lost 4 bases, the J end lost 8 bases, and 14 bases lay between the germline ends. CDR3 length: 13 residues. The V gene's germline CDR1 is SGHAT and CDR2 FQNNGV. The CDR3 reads CASSYTGIEGYTF. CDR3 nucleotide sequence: TGTGCCAGCAGCTATACAGGGATAGAGGGCTACACCTTC.

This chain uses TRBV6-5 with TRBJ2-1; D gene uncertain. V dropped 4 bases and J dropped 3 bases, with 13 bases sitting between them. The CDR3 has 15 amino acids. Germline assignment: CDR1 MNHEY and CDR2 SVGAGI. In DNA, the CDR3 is TGTGCCAGCAGTTCTTTATCTGGCCTCTACAATGAGCAGTTCTTC. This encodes CASSSLSGLYNEQFF.

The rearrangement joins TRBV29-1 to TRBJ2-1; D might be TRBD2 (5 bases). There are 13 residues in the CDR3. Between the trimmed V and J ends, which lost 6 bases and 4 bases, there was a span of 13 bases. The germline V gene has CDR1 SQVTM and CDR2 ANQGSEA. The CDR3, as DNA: TGCAGCGTCCCTGGCGGACTTTACAATGAGCAGTTCTTC. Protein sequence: CSVPGGLYNEQFF.

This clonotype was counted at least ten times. The CDR3 is CASSSQRGTNEQFF. For the CDR3, the DNA is TGTGCCAGCAGCTCCCAGCGGGGTACTAATGAGCAGTTCTTC. The chain joins TRBV6-2 or TRBV6-3 to TRBJ2-1; TRBD2 agrees at 7 bases. Per the germline V gene, CDR1 is MNHEY and CDR2 is SVGEGT. The CDR3 spans 14 residues. Unmatched junction bases numbered 9, after V lost 6 bases and J lost 7 bases.

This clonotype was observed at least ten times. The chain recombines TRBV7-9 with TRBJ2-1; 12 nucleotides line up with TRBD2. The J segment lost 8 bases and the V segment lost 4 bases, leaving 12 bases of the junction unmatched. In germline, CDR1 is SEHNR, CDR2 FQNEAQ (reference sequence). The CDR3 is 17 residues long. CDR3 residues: CASSSARLAGARDEQFF. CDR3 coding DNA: TGTGCCAGCAGCTCGGCGCGACTAGCGGGGGCTAGGGATGAGCAGTTCTTC.

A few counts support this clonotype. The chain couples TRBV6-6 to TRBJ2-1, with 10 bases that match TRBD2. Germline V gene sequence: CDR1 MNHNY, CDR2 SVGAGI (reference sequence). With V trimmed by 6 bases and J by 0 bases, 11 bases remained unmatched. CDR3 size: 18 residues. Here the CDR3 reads CASRSGRAEGYSYNEQFF. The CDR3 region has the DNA TGTGCCAGCAGAAGCGGGAGGGCGGAGGGGTACTCCTACAATGAGCAGTTCTTC.